This entry concerns a single T cell receptor (beta chain). Germline V gene data show CDR1 as MNHEY and CDR2 as SMNVEV (reference sequence). V was shortened by 4 bases and J by 6 bases, with 15 bases between the two germline ends. CDR3 length equals 14 residues. Original data processing: Amplification of reference gene primers was used by the study to estimate nucleated cell counts. Using immunoSEQ multiplex PCR, the repertoire was profiled, and TCRdb retains in-frame clones only, with some absent. D and trimming were read from the DNA, whereas the V and J calls and clone size are those reported in that table. The table records tens of thousands of clones, about nine tenths of them present only once. The source of the sample is a study of blood T cell repertoires in COVID-19. Across the study: Some COVID-19 samples were acute and others convalescent; all came from the United States, Italy and Spain. In each case, the material was cDNA or gDNA derived from T cells, B-cell-depleted T cells, or PBMCs.

The rearrangement joins TRBV27 to TRBJ1-2; D perhaps matches TRBD1 (6 bases). This TCR derives from a man in his 60s with COVID-19, enrolled during active disease. Sequenced input: peripheral blood. The CDR3 nucleotides are TGTGCCAGCAGTTCCAACAGGGATCGGAATGGCTACACCTTC. Protein sequence: CASSSNRDRNGYTF.